These 23 T cell receptor beta chains came from one sample sequenced in a study of blood T cell repertoires in COVID-19. Sequencing was performed with immunoSEQ multiplex PCR; in TCRdb, only in-frame clones are kept and a portion is missing. The sample holds roughly 200,000 clones, roughly 82% seen once. The specimen was peripheral blood. The receptor set was obtained from a human donor in a cohort sampled during active COVID-19.

CDR3 sequence: CASSRDRGQEQYF. CDR3 coding DNA: TGTGCCAGCAGCCGAGACAGGGGGCAAGAGCAGTACTTC. This chain joins TRBV5-4 and TRBJ2-7; 10 bases match TRBD1. The CDR3 spans 13 residues. Germline lookup yields CDR1 SGHNT and CDR2 YYREEE (reference sequence). V was pared by 4 bases and J by 7 bases, with 5 bases of the junction left unmatched.

Only one count was recorded for this clone. V usage is TRBV3-1 (or the pseudogene TRBV3-2) and J usage is TRBJ1-5; D perhaps matches TRBD1 (5 bases). The CDR3 length is 15 residues. CDR1 and CDR2 (germline): LGHDT, YNNKEL (reference sequence). With 2 bases removed from V and 3 bases from J, the gap between germline ends came to 11 bases. The CDR3 nucleotides read TGTGCCAGCAGCCAAAGCCCGGGGGACAATCAGCCCCAGCATTTT. Protein sequence: CASSQSPGDNQPQHF.

V gene TRBV29-1 combines with J gene TRBJ2-7; D gene ambiguous. Germline assignment: CDR1 SQVTM and CDR2 ANQGSEA. The ends were cut back, 5 bases at V and 1 base at J, with 9 bases in the middle. There are 12 residues in the CDR3. The chain's CDR3 is CSVLESSYEQYF. The CDR3 DNA follows: TGCAGCGTTCTCGAGAGTTCCTACGAGCAGTACTTC.

This sequence joins TRBV21-1 and TRBJ2-3; TRBD1 reflects the table's D call only, with no check against the DNA. TRBV21-1 is an annotated pseudogene. The CDR3 consists of 15 residues. The CDR3, as DNA: TGTGCCAGCAGCAACCGGGACAGGGGGACAGATACGCAGTATTTT. The encoded protein is CASSNRDRGTDTQYF.

The chain uses TRBV4-1 and TRBJ2-6; possibly TRBD2 for D (6 bases). Trimming left V 2 bases short and J 1 base short, with 15 bases between. The CDR3 covers 18 residues. Germline V gene sequence: CDR1 MGHRA, CDR2 YSYEKL. CDR3 protein: CASSQRGIGRSGANVLTF. The CDR3 bases are TGCGCCAGCAGCCAACGGGGGATAGGAAGGTCTGGGGCCAACGTCCTGACTTTC.

The rearrangement links TRBV28 to TRBJ1-6; maybe TRBD1 (6 bases). V was clipped by 5 bases and J by 10 bases, with 15 bases between them. The CDR3 runs to 14 residues. Germline assignment: CDR1 MDHEN and CDR2 SYDVKM. The CDR3 DNA reads as TGTGCCAGCAGTGTTCATCAGGGGAACTCACCCCTCCACTTT. Amino acids: CASSVHQGNSPLHF.

This chain links TRBV6-1 with TRBJ2-7; no clear D. This CDR3 comprises 14 residues. Trimming cost V 2 bases and J 6 bases, with 14 bases left between them. In germline, CDR1 is MNHNS, CDR2 SASEGT. CDR3 sequence (DNA): TGTGCCAGCAGTGAAACCCAGTCCGCGGTCGAGCAGTACTTC. It codes for CASSETQSAVEQYF.

V is TRBV28 and J is TRBJ1-6; D ambiguous. V lost 6 bases and J 7 bases, leaving 16 bases between the germline ends. Germline V gene data show CDR1 as MDHEN and CDR2 as SYDVKM. This CDR3 has 15 amino acids. The CDR3 DNA reads TGTGCCAGCAGCCTGGACCGGGCGGGGAATTCACCCCTCCACTTT. Its protein is CASSLDRAGNSPLHF.

The sample holds one count of this clone. This chain joins TRBV28 and TRBJ2-3; D remains ambiguous. Germline values: CDR1 MDHEN, CDR2 SYDVKM. The V gene lost 2 bases and the J gene lost 5 bases, with 5 bases spanning the gap. The CDR3 length is 12 residues. The CDR3 here is CASSLVGDTQYF. DNA for the CDR3: TGTGCCAGCAGTTTAGTCGGAGATACGCAGTATTTT.

The V call is TRBV3-1 (or the pseudogene TRBV3-2), the J call TRBJ2-5; possible D gene TRBD2, 6 bases. The V gene's germline CDR1 is LGHDT and CDR2 YNNKEL (reference sequence). The V end was cut by 1 base, the J end by 7 bases, with 13 bases between. The CDR3 is made up of 14 amino acids. CDR3 region: CASSQVTSSGTQYF. CDR3 coding DNA: TGTGCCAGCAGCCAAGTTACTAGCTCAGGGACCCAGTACTTC.

This clone was seen a few times. The rearrangement uses TRBV5-1 and TRBJ1-1; TRBD1 might be the D (5 bases). Trimming removed 4 bases at V and 7 bases at J, with 17 bases between. Germline-derived CDR1 and CDR2 are SGHRS and YFSETQ. The CDR3 contains 14 residues. The chain's CDR3 is CASSTYGTGGEAFF. The CDR3 coding sequence is TGCGCCAGCAGCACATACGGGACCGGGGGTGAAGCTTTCTTT.

This chain links TRBV3-1 (or the pseudogene TRBV3-2) with TRBJ2-6; no clear D gene. CDR1 and CDR2 (germline): LGHDT, YNNKEL (reference sequence). The CDR3 extends over 15 amino acids. V was trimmed by 0 bases and J by 1 base, leaving 4 bases between them. In nucleotides, the CDR3 is TGTGCCAGCAGCCAAGAGAGATCTGGGGCCAACGTCCTGACTTTC. It specifies CASSQERSGANVLTF.

The V and J genes are TRBV14 and TRBJ2-3, with D maybe TRBD2 (5 bases). The germline V and J ends were trimmed by 1 base and 1 base, with 6 bases remaining between them. CDR1 is SGHDN and CDR2 is FVKESK in the germline V gene. CDR3 size: 14 residues. Here the CDR3 DNA reads TGTGCCAGCAGCCAAGGGACTGGCACAGATACGCAGTATTTT. Encoded protein: CASSQGTGTDTQYF. The entire variable domain, with the rest obtained from reference TRBV14 and TRBJ2-3, is as follows: EAGVTQFPSHSVIEKGQTVTLRCDPISGHDNLYWYRRVMGKEIKFLLHFVKESKQDESGMPNNRFLAERTGGTYSTLKVQPAELEDSGVYFCASSQGTGTDTQYFGPGTRLTVL.

The rearrangement links TRBV13 to TRBJ2-1; 10 nucleotides match TRBD1. CDR3 length: 12 residues. The junction had 4 bases not matched to a gene; V was cut back by 3 bases and J by 14 bases. Germline lookup yields CDR1 PRHDT and CDR2 FYEKMQ (reference sequence). CDR3 DNA: TGTGCCAGCAGCTTGCCGGGACAGGGGAAGTTCTTC. It encodes CASSLPGQGKFF.

The CDR3 DNA follows: TGTGCCACGAGCAGGGGATCTGGGGCCAACGTCCTGACTTTC. Translated: CATSRGSGANVLTF. The chain joins TRBV2 to TRBJ2-6; tentative D call: TRBD1 (6 bases). The V and J ends lost 10 bases and 1 base respectively, with 11 bases between them. CDR3 length equals 14 residues. Germline-derived CDR1 and CDR2 are SNHLY and FYNNEI.

The V and J genes are TRBV29-1 and TRBJ2-7; the match to TRBD2 covers 13 bases. CDR3 length: 15 amino acids. V lost 4 bases to trimming and J lost 4 bases; unmatched junction nucleotides: 7. Germline V lookup: CDR1 SQVTM, CDR2 ANQGSEA. The chain's CDR3 is CSVALGLAGVYEQYF. The CDR3 nucleotides are TGCAGCGTTGCCCTTGGACTAGCGGGAGTTTACGAGCAGTACTTC.

This chain joins TRBV29-1 and TRBJ2-1; the match to TRBD1 covers 8 bases. Germline CDR1 reads SQVTM; CDR2 reads ANQGSEA. This CDR3 spans 11 amino acids. V lost 3 bases to trimming and J lost 15 bases; unmatched junction nucleotides: 7. The CDR3 protein is CSVDPGGQWFF. Written as DNA, the CDR3 is TGCAGCGTTGACCCAGGGGGCCAATGGTTCTTC.

The V call is TRBV5-6, the J call TRBJ2-3; D perhaps matches TRBD1 (6 bases). CDR3 size: 16 residues. Germline-derived CDR1 and CDR2 are SGHDT and YYEEEE. Trimming removed 2 bases from V and 1 base from J, with 14 bases in between. The CDR3 DNA is TGTGCCAGCAGCTTCCTTGCAGGGGTGGGCACAGATACGCAGTATTTT. Amino acids: CASSFLAGVGTDTQYF.

This clone appeared a few times. The chain combines TRBV29-1 with TRBJ2-1; D perhaps matches TRBD1 (6 bases). Trimming shortened V by 5 bases and J by 7 bases, and 15 bases separated the two germline ends. There are 13 residues in the CDR3. Germline assignment: CDR1 SQVTM and CDR2 ANQGSEA. This CDR3 reads CSVTTGNWNEQFF. The CDR3 DNA sequence: TGCAGCGTTACCACAGGGAACTGGAATGAGCAGTTCTTC.

The CDR3 coding sequence is TGTGCCTGGAGTGTATGGACGCAGGGTGAGCAGTTCTTC. It yields the protein CAWSVWTQGEQFF. The rearrangement uses TRBV30 and TRBJ2-1, with D possibly matching TRBD1 (5 bases). The CDR3 covers 13 residues. Trimming cost V 0 bases and J 9 bases, with 12 bases left between them. Per the germline V gene, CDR1 is GTSNPN and CDR2 is SVGIG (reference sequence).

This clone was observed a few times. The rearrangement links TRBV6-2 or TRBV6-3 to TRBJ2-3, with 7 bases that match TRBD1. Germline CDR1 reads MNHEY; CDR2 reads SVGEGT. V lost 5 bases to trimming and J lost 8 bases; unmatched junction nucleotides: 7. The CDR3 is made up of 13 amino acids. The CDR3 sequence: CASSTGQAGTQYF. In nucleotides, the CDR3 is TGTGCCAGCAGTACCGGACAGGCGGGTACGCAGTATTTT.

This clone was observed many times. V is TRBV12-3 or TRBV12-4 and J is TRBJ1-5; D may be TRBD1 (6 bases). The CDR3 runs to 13 residues. V was cut by 6 bases and J by 7 bases, with 13 bases left in between. CDR3 amino acids: CASSQGLSQPQHF. CDR3 nucleotide sequence: TGTGCCAGCAGCCAGGGGCTGTCCCAGCCCCAGCATTTT.

The CDR3 DNA reads TGTGCCAGCAGCTTGGGACAGGTTTACGAGCAGTACTTC. Translated: CASSLGQVYEQYF. J is TRBJ2-7 and V is TRBV5-6; D is possibly TRBD1 (6 bases). CDR1 and CDR2 from the germline V gene are SGHDT and YYEEEE. The CDR3 extends over 13 amino acids. The V end lost 0 bases, the J end lost 4 bases, and 8 bases lay between the germline ends.